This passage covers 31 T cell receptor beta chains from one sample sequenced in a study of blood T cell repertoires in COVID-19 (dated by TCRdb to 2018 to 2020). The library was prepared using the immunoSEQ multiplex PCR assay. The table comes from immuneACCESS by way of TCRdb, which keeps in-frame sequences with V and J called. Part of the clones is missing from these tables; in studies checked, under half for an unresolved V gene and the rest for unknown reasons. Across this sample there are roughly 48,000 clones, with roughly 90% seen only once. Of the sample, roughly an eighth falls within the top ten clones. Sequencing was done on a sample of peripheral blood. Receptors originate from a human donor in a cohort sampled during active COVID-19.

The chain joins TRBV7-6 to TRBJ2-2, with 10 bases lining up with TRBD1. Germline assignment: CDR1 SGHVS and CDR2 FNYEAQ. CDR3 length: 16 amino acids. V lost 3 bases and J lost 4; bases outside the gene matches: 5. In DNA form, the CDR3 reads TGTGCCAGCAGCTTCCTCGGGACAGGGGTCACCGGGGAGCTGTTTTTT. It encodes CASSFLGTGVTGELFF.

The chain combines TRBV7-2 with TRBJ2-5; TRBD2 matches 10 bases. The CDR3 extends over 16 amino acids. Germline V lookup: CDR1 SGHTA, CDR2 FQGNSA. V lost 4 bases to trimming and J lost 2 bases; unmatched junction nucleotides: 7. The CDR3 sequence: CASSSSIAGGQETQYF. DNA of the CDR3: TGTGCCAGCAGCTCTTCGATAGCGGGGGGACAAGAGACCCAGTACTTC. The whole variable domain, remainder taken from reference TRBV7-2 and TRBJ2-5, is GAGVSQSPSNKVTEKGKDVELRCDPISGHTALYWYRQSLGQGLEFLIYFQGNSAPDKSGLPSDRFSAERTGGSVSTLTIQRTQQEDSAVYLCASSSSIAGGQETQYFGPGTRLLVL.

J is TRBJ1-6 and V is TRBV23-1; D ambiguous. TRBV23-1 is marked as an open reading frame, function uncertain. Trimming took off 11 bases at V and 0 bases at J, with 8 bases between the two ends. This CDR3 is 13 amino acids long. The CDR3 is CASGNSYNSPLHF. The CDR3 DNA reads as TGCGCCTCCGGTAACTCCTATAATTCACCCCTCCACTTT.

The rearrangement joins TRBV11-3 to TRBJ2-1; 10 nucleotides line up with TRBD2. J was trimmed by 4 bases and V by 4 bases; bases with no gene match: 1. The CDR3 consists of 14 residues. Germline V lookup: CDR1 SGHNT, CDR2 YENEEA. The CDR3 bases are TGTGCCAGCAGCTCGGGACTAGCGTACAATGAGCAGTTCTTC. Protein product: CASSSGLAYNEQFF.

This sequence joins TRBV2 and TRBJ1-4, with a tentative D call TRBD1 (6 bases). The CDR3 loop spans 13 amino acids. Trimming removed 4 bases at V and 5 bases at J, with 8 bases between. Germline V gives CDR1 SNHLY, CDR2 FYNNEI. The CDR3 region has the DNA TGTGCCAGCAGTGGACAGGAAAATGAAAAACTGTTTTTT. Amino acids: CASSGQENEKLFF.

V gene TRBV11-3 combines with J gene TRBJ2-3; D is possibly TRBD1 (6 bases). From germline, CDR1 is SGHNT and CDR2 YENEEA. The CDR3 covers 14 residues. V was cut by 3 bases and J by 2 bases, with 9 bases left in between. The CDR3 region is CASSFGQFTDTQYF. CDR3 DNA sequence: TGTGCCAGCAGCTTCGGACAGTTCACAGATACGCAGTATTTT.

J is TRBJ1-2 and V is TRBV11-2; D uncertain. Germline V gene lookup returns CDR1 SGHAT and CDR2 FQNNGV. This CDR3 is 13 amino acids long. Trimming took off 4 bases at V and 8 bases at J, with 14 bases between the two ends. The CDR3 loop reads CASSSGLAWGYTF. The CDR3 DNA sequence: TGTGCCAGCAGCTCAGGACTGGCCTGGGGCTACACCTTC. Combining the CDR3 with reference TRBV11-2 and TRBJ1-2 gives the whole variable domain EAGVAQSPRYKIIEKRQSVAFWCNPISGHATLYWYQQILGQGPKLLIQFQNNGVVDDSQLPKDRFSAERLKGVDSTLKIQPAKLEDSAVYLCASSSGLAWGYTFGSGTRLTVV.

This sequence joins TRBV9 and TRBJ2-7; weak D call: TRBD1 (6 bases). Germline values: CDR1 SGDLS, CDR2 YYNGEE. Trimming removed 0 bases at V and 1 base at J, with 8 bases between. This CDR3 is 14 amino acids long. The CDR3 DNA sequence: TGTGCCAGCAGCGTAGCAGGACAGTCCTACGAGCAGTACTTC. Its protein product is CASSVAGQSYEQYF.

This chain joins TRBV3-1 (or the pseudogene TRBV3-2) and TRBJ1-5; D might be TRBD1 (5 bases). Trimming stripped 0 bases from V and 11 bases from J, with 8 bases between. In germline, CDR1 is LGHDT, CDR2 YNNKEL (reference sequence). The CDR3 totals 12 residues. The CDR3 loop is CASSQDEGAQHF. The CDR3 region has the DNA TGTGCCAGCAGCCAAGATGAAGGGGCCCAGCATTTT.

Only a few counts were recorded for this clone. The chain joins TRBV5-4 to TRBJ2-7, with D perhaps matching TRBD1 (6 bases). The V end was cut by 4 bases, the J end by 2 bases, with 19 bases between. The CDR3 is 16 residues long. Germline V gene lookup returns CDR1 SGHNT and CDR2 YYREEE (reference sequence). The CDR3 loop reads CASSTREGQSTYEQYF. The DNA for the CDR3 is TGTGCCAGCAGCACCCGGGAAGGACAGTCGACCTACGAGCAGTACTTC.

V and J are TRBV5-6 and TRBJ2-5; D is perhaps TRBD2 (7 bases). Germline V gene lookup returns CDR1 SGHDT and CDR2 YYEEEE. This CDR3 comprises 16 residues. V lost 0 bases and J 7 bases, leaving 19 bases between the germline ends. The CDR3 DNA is TGTGCCAGCAGCTTGGATACTCGCGGGGGCGGGGGGACCCAGTACTTC. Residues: CASSLDTRGGGGTQYF. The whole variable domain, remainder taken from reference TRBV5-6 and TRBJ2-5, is DAGVTQSPTHLIKTRGQQVTLRCSPKSGHDTVSWYQQALGQGPQFIFQYYEEEERQRGNFPDRFSGHQFPNYSSELNVNALLLGDSALYLCASSLDTRGGGGTQYFGPGTRLLVL.

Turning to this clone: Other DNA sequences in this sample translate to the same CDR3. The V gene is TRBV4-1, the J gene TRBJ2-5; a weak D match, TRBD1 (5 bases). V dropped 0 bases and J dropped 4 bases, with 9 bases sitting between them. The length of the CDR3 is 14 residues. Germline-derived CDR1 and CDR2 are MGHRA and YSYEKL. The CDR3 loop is CASSQEPRGETQYF. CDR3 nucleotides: TGCGCCAGCAGCCAAGAACCTAGGGGAGAGACCCAGTACTTC.

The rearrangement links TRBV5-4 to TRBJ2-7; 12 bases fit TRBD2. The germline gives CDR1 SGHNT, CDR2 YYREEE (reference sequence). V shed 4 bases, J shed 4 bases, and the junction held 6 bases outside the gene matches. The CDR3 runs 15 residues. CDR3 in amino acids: CASSLTSGGSYEQYF. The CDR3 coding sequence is TGTGCCAGCAGCCTAACTAGCGGGGGGTCTTACGAGCAGTACTTC.

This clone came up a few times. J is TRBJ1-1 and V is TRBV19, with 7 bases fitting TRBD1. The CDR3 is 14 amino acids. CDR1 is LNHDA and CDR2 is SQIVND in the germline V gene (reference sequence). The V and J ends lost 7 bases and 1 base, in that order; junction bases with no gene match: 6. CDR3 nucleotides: TGTGCCAGTATGGGGACAGAACGGAACACTGAAGCTTTCTTT. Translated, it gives CASMGTERNTEAFF.

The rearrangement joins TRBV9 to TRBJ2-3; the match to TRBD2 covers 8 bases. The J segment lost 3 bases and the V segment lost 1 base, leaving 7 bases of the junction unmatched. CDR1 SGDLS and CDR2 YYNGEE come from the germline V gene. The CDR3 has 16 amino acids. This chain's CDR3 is CASSVRLAGDTDTQYF. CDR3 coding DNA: TGTGCCAGCAGCGTAAGGCTAGCGGGCGATACAGATACGCAGTATTTT.

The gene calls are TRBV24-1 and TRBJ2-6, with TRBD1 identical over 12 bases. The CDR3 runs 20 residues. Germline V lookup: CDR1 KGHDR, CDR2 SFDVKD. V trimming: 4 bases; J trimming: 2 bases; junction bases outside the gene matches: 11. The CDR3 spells CATSDTNGDRGRPGANVLTF. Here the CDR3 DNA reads TGTGCCACCAGTGACACAAACGGGGACAGGGGGCGGCCTGGGGCCAACGTCCTGACTTTC.

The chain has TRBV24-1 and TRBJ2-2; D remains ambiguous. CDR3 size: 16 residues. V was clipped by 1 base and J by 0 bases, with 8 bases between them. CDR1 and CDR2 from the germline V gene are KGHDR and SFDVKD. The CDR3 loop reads CATSDFSRTNTGELFF. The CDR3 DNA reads TGTGCCACCAGTGATTTTTCCAGGACGAACACCGGGGAGCTGTTTTTT.

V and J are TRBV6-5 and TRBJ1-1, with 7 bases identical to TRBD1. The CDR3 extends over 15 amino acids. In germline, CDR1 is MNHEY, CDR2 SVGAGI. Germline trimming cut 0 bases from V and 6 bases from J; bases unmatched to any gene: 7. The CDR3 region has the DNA TGTGCCAGCAGTTACTCGACAGGGATAATTGCTGAAGCTTTCTTT. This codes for CASSYSTGIIAEAFF.

This chain's CDR3 is CASSIRDSHNQPQHF. CDR3 coding DNA: TGTGCCAGTAGTATCCGGGACAGTCACAATCAGCCCCAGCATTTT. The V gene is TRBV19, the J gene TRBJ1-5, with 7 bases that match TRBD1. The CDR3 is 15 amino acids. In germline, CDR1 is LNHDA, CDR2 SQIVND (reference sequence). Trimming at V came to 3 bases and at J to 3 bases, leaving 5 bases not matched to a gene. Full variable domain (missing parts from reference TRBV19 and TRBJ1-5): DGGITQSPKYLFRKEGQNVTLSCEQNLNHDAMYWYRQDPGQGLRLIYYSQIVNDFQKGDIAEGYSVSREKKESFPLTVTSAQKNPTAFYLCASSIRDSHNQPQHFGDGTRLSIL.

The CDR3, as DNA: TGCAGCGTGGGGACAGGGGGTCGTTACGAGCAGTACTTC. Its protein product is CSVGTGGRYEQYF. V gene TRBV29-1 combines with J gene TRBJ2-7; 11 bases align to TRBD1. CDR1 and CDR2 (germline): SQVTM, ANQGSEA. The CDR3 loop spans 13 amino acids. J lost 4 bases, V lost 6 bases, and 5 bases had no gene match.

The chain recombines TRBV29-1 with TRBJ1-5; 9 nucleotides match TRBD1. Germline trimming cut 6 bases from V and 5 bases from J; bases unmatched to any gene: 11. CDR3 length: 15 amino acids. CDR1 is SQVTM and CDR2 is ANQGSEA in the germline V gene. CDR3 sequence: CSVTQGAGSDQPQHF. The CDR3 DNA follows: TGCAGCGTCACACAGGGGGCAGGATCCGATCAGCCCCAGCATTTT.

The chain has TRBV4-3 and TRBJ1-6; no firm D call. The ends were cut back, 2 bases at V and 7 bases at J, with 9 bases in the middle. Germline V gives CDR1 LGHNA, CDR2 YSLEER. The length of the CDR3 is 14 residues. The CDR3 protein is CASSQNQANSPLHF. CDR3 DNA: TGCGCCAGCAGCCAAAACCAGGCGAATTCACCCCTCCACTTT.

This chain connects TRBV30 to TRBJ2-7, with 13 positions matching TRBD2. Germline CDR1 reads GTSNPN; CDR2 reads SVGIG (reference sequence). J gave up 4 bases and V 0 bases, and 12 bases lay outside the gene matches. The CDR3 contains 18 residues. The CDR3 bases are TGTGCCTGGAGTGTACGAACTAGCGGGGGGGCGGCTCTGTACGAGCAGTACTTC. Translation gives CAWSVRTSGGAALYEQYF.

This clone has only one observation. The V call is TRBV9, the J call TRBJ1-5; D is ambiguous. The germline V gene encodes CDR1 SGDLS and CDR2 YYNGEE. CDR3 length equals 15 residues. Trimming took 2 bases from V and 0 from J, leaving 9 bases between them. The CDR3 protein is CASSVGPYSNQPQHF. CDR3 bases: TGTGCCAGCAGCGTTGGGCCCTATAGCAATCAGCCCCAGCATTTT.

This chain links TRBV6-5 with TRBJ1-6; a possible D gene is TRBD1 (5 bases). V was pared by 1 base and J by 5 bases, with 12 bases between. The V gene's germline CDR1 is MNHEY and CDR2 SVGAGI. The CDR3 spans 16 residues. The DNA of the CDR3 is TGTGCCAGCAGTTACTGGGCAGGGTCAGATAATTCACCCCTCCACTTT. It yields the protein CASSYWAGSDNSPLHF.

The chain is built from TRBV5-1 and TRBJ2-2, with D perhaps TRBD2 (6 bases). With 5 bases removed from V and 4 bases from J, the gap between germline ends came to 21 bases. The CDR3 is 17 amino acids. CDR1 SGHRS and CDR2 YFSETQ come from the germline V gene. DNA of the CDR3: TGCGCCAGCAGGGGGGGATCGACGGGACTTGGCACCGGGGAGCTGTTTTTT. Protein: CASRGGSTGLGTGELFF.

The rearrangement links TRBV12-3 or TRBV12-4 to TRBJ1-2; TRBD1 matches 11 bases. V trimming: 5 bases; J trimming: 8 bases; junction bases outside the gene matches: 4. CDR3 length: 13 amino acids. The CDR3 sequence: CASSPDRGRGYTF. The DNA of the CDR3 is TGTGCCAGCAGTCCGGACAGGGGGCGAGGCTACACCTTC.

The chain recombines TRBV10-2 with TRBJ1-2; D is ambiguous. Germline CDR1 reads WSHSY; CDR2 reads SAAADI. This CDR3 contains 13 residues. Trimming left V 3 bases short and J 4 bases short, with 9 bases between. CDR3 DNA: TGCGCCAGCAGTGAACGGAGACTCTATGGCTACACCTTC. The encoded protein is CASSERRLYGYTF.

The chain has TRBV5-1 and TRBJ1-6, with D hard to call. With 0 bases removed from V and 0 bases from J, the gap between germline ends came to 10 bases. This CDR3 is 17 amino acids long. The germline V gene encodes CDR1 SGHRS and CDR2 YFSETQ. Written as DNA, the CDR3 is TGCGCCAGCAGCTTGGGCGACGGAGGCTCCTATAATTCACCCCTCCACTTT. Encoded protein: CASSLGDGGSYNSPLHF.

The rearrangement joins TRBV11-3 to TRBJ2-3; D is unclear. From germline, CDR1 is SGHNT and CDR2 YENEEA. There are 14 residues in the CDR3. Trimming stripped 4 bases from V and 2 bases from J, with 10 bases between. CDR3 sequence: CASSSRSNTDTQYF. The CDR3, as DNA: TGTGCCAGCAGCTCGCGCTCCAACACAGATACGCAGTATTTT.

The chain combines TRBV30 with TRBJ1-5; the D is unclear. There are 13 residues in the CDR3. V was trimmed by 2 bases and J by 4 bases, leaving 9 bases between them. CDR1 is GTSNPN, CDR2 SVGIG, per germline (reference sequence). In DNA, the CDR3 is TGTGCCTGGAGTACCCGGGAAAATCAGCCCCAGCATTTT. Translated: CAWSTRENQPQHF.